This TCR beta chain was sequenced in a study of blood T cell repertoires in COVID-19. Clones were sequenced by immunoSEQ multiplex PCR, and TCRdb holds only the in-frame ones, with some missing. The sample lists around 220,000 clones; about 81% were seen once. This clone was found a few times. Sequences were obtained from peripheral blood. This clonotype was sampled from a woman older than 75 with COVID-19, enrolled during active disease.

In DNA form, the CDR3 reads TGTGCCAGCAGTTTAACGAGCGGGAGGTTTGAGCAGTTCTTC. It codes for CASSLTSGRFEQFF. This rearrangement joins TRBV28 to TRBJ2-1; the match to TRBD2 covers 9 bases. Germline V gene data show CDR1 as MDHEN and CDR2 as SYDVKM. The CDR3 spans 14 residues. V dropped 2 bases and J dropped 9; count of bases not matched to a gene: 5.